The clone carrying this T cell receptor (beta chain) appeared a single time. These data originate in a study of OX40 agonist ivuxolimab in advanced cancers. Study-wide background: Every 2 weeks, patients received ivuxolimab intravenously, dosed at 0.01 to 10 mg/kg. Dose-escalation subjects each had hepatocellular carcinoma, melanoma, renal cell or head and neck cancer. Participants, 70% to 90% male, averaged approximately 65 years of age, ranging from about 23 to 90.

The table came from immunoSEQ multiplex PCR; TCRdb's copy has only in-frame clones and leaves some out. Of about 80,000 clones in the sample, approximately 92% were seen once. It was autoimmune disease history or systemic immunosuppression that excluded patients. This specimen consisted of CD4+ or CD8+ T cells sorted from blood, obtained in a trial of the OX40 agonist ivuxolimab. This TCR was recovered from an adult with an advanced solid tumor such as melanoma, head and neck, liver or kidney cancer.

The DNA of the CDR3 is TGTGCCAGCAGCTTCTTCGGGCGCAACTACAATGAGCAGTTCTTC. Its protein product is CASSFFGRNYNEQFF. The chain is built from TRBV7-2 and TRBJ2-1; D uncertain. Deletions cut 3 bases from V and 3 bases from J, with 12 bases between. Germline assignment: CDR1 SGHTA and CDR2 FQGNSA. CDR3 size: 15 residues.